Presented here are 27 T cell receptor beta chains from one specimen sequenced in a study of monozygotic twins with inflammatory bowel disease. For each CDR3 protein, TCRdb gives one entry from its re-call of the 5' RACE reads, without DNA. The ten top clones account for 2.4%, within a sample of hundreds of thousands of distinct CDR3 sequences. The sample taken for sequencing was blood. These receptors were taken from a human donor with ulcerative colitis or Crohn's disease, or a healthy co-twin of an affected twin (not recorded which).

The chain has TRBV29-1 and TRBJ2-3; as DNA is missing, the TRBD2 call by TCRdb cannot be tested. The CDR3 contains 17 residues. Germline V lookup: CDR1 SQVTM, CDR2 ANQGSEA. The CDR3 protein is CSVDPSSGRISTDTQYF.

This chain joins TRBV20-1 and TRBJ2-3; TCRdb lists TRBD1, though no DNA is available to test this call. There are 13 residues in the CDR3. Per the germline V gene, CDR1 is DFQATT and CDR2 is SNEGSKA (reference sequence). The CDR3 protein is CSASSGGTDTQYF.

The chain joins TRBV28 to TRBJ2-6; the TCRdb call, TRBD1, lacks DNA for checking. The V gene's germline CDR1 is MDHEN and CDR2 SYDVKM. CDR3 size: 18 residues. This CDR3 reads CASSYLGQGLSGANVLTF. Together with reference TRBV28 and TRBJ2-6, the CDR3 gives the full variable domain: DVKVTQSSRYLVKRTGEKVFLECVQDMDHENMFWYRQDPGLGLRLIYFSYDVKMKEKGDIPEGYSVSREKKERFSLILESASTNQTSMYLCASSYLGQGLSGANVLTFGAGSRLTVL.

V gene TRBV27 combines with J gene TRBJ2-3; with no DNA, the TCRdb D assignment of TRBD1 cannot be verified. Germline assignment: CDR1 MNHEY and CDR2 SMNVEV (reference sequence). The CDR3 totals 14 residues. CDR3 sequence reads: CASSPQGFTDTQYF.

The chain couples TRBV20-1 to TRBJ2-2; TCRdb's D gene call, TRBD2, goes unchecked for lack of DNA. The CDR3 has 16 residues. Germline-derived CDR1 and CDR2 are DFQATT and SNEGSKA (reference sequence). CDR3 sequence reads: CSALGVGRGGTGELFF.

The V gene is TRBV20-1, the J gene TRBJ1-5. The germline gives CDR1 DFQATT, CDR2 SNEGSKA (reference sequence). The CDR3 is made up of 13 amino acids. The CDR3 here is CSARESYNQPQHF.

This chain joins TRBV6-1 and TRBJ2-1; as DNA is missing, the TRBD2 call by TCRdb cannot be tested. Germline CDR1 is MNHNS and CDR2 is SASEGT. CDR3 size: 15 residues. This CDR3 reads CASTPASGSYNEQFF.

The V gene is TRBV12-3 or TRBV12-4, the J gene TRBJ2-3; TCRdb selects TRBD1, and the lack of DNA leaves this call unchecked. The CDR3 totals 15 residues. The CDR3 is CASSGDRGYADTQYF.

V gene TRBV9 combines with J gene TRBJ2-7; the TRBD1 assignment by TCRdb is unverifiable without DNA. Germline V lookup: CDR1 SGDLS, CDR2 YYNGEE. There are 14 residues in the CDR3. The CDR3 region is CASSLGQASYEQYF.

V gene TRBV10-3 combines with J gene TRBJ2-1; checking the TCRdb D call of TRBD1 is not possible without DNA. The CDR3 has 15 amino acids. Germline CDR1 and CDR2: ENHRY and SYGVKD. CDR3 loop: CAISDEGDRYNEQFF.

The CDR3 sequence: CASSMTPGQGPGELFF. The chain uses TRBV5-5 and TRBJ2-2; TCRdb's D gene call, TRBD1, goes unchecked for lack of DNA. CDR3 length: 16 amino acids. Germline V gene sequence: CDR1 SGHKS, CDR2 YYEKEE (reference sequence).

V gene TRBV7-2 combines with J gene TRBJ2-3; the D call of TRBD2 rests on TCRdb alone, since no DNA is present to check it. CDR3 size: 17 residues. In germline, CDR1 is SGHTA, CDR2 FQGNSA. CDR3 amino acids: CASSSPGSGRSTDTQYF. The variable domain in full, with the rest retrieved from reference TRBV7-2 and TRBJ2-3, is GAGVSQSPSNKVTEKGKDVELRCDPISGHTALYWYRQSLGQGLEFLIYFQGNSAPDKSGLPSDRFSAERTGGSVSTLTIQRTQQEDSAVYLCASSSPGSGRSTDTQYFGPGTRLTVL.

This chain's CDR3 is CSAGQGTSNYGYTF. The J gene is TRBJ1-2, the V gene TRBV20-1; the D gene TCRdb calls, TRBD1, cannot be checked with no DNA. Per germline, CDR1 DFQATT and CDR2 SNEGSKA (reference sequence). This CDR3 has 14 amino acids.

The rearrangement links TRBV4-3 to TRBJ2-1; TCRdb indicates TRBD2, and absent DNA this call remains unverified. CDR3 size: 18 residues. Germline loops: CDR1 LGHNA, CDR2 YSLEER. CDR3: CASSQGGTSGRFYNEQFF.

This chain's CDR3 is CASSKFGQEGDYGYTF. The chain joins TRBV6-1 to TRBJ1-2; TCRdb indicates TRBD1, and absent DNA this call remains unverified. The CDR3 runs 16 residues. CDR1 and CDR2 from the germline V gene are MNHNS and SASEGT.

V is TRBV7-2 and J is TRBJ2-1. Germline CDR1 and CDR2: SGHTA and FQGNSA. This CDR3 has 15 residues. The CDR3 loop reads CASSLQQGSYNEQFF.

The chain combines TRBV3-1 with TRBJ2-3; the TRBD2 assignment by TCRdb is unverifiable without DNA. The CDR3 length is 15 residues. Looked up from germline, CDR1 is LGHDT and CDR2 is YNNKEL (reference sequence). This CDR3 is CASSLRRGGSDTQYF.

V usage is TRBV4-2 and J usage is TRBJ2-5; the D call of TRBD2 rests on TCRdb alone, since no DNA is present to check it. The CDR3 length is 17 residues. Per the germline V gene, CDR1 is LGHNA and CDR2 is YNFKEQ. The CDR3 loop reads CASSATLAGVGQETQYF.

V is TRBV7-2 and J is TRBJ2-1. The CDR3 contains 13 residues. Germline loops: CDR1 SGHTA, CDR2 FQGNSA. CDR3 sequence: CASSSSFDNEQFF.

The chain carries TRBV6-2 or TRBV6-3 and TRBJ2-7; TCRdb selects TRBD2, and the lack of DNA leaves this call unchecked. Germline values: CDR1 MNHEY, CDR2 SVGEGT. The CDR3 totals 12 residues. The CDR3 spells CASRTSGNEQYF.

The chain uses TRBV5-1 and TRBJ2-5; with no DNA, the TCRdb D assignment of TRBD1 cannot be verified. CDR3 length: 15 residues. CDR1 and CDR2 (germline): SGHRS, YFSETQ. The CDR3: CASSSDGGDGETQYF.

The chain has TRBV7-9 and TRBJ2-7; as DNA is missing, the TRBD1 call by TCRdb cannot be tested. The CDR3 sequence is 14 residues long. Germline CDR1 SEHNR, CDR2 FQNEAQ (reference sequence). CDR3 sequence: CASSSDRGSFEQYF. Full variable domain (rest looked up from reference TRBV7-9 and TRBJ2-7): DTGVSQNPRHKITKRGQNVTFRCDPISEHNRLYWYRQTLGQGPEFLTYFQNEAQLEKSRLLSDRFSAERPKGSFSTLEIQRTEQGDSAMYLCASSSDRGSFEQYFGPGTRLTVT.

CDR3 protein: CASSPDRGIYGYTF. This chain links TRBV18 with TRBJ1-2; TCRdb names TRBD1, which stays unverified in the absence of DNA. The CDR3 loop spans 14 amino acids. Germline CDR1 reads KGHSH; CDR2 reads LQKENI. Based on the CDR3 plus reference TRBV18 and TRBJ1-2, the full variable domain is NAGVMQNPRHLVRRRGQEARLRCSPMKGHSHVYWYRQLPEEGLKFMVYLQKENIIDESGMPKERFSAEFPKEGPSILRIQQVVRGDSAAYFCASSPDRGIYGYTFGSGTRLTVV.

The chain recombines TRBV20-1 with TRBJ2-1. CDR1 and CDR2 from the germline V gene are DFQATT and SNEGSKA (reference sequence). The CDR3 loop spans 13 amino acids. Here the CDR3 reads CSRRGGSYNEQFF.

The V gene is TRBV7-8, the J gene TRBJ2-5; no DNA is available, so the TRBD1 call from TCRdb remains unchecked. CDR1 and CDR2 from the germline V gene are SGHVS and FQNEAQ. The length of the CDR3 is 16 residues. CDR3 loop: CASSLWDRGPTETQYF.

This chain connects TRBV4-2 to TRBJ2-7; checking the TCRdb D call of TRBD1 is not possible without DNA. Germline V gives CDR1 LGHNA, CDR2 YNFKEQ. There are 13 residues in the CDR3. The CDR3 here is CASSQDRVREQYF.

The chain couples TRBV12-3 or TRBV12-4 to TRBJ2-2; TCRdb designates TRBD1, a call that cannot be tested without DNA. The CDR3 totals 15 residues. CDR3 sequence reads: CASSLSGGRTGDLFF.